Below, 19 T cell receptor delta chains from the same sample are listed, as sequenced in a study of gammadelta T cells in human blood. TCRdb ran CATT on the RT-PCR reads. The sample includes some 550 delta-chain clones, roughly 31% seen only once; the top ten take 30% to 35%. The sequencing input was Vgamma9Vdelta2 gamma-delta T cells from adult blood. Source of these receptors: a human donor.

With regard to this clone: This is likely an artifact of a read error, given a far larger clone one base away. V is TRDV2 and J is TRDJ1; 7 bases align to TRDD3. Germline CDR1 reads GEAIGNYY; CDR2 reads EKD. The CDR3 is 16 residues long. CDR3 coding DNA: TGTGCCTGGGACAGACTGGGGAATTATGAGCACTATAAACTCATCTTT. Translated, it gives CAWDRLGNYEHYKLIF.

This clone is deemed large (0.1 to 1%). This sample also contains other DNA sequences that code for the same CDR3. The chain is built from TRDV2 and TRDJ3; 13 nucleotides line up with TRDD3. This CDR3 is built from 19 residues. Germline CDR1 and CDR2: GEAIGNYY and EKD. Trimming cost V 3 bases and J 1 base; bases outside gene matches: 5. The CDR3 spells CACDSPLGDTSWDTRQMFF. In DNA, the CDR3 is TGTGCCTGTGACTCGCCACTGGGGGATACGTCCTGGGACACCCGACAGATGTTTTTC.

The table lists this clone with a few counts. This may be a read error, as it is one base from a much larger clone. At the DNA level, this CDR3 is encoded by other sequences in the same sample as well. The chain joins TRDV2 to TRDJ3, with TRDD3 matching 7 bases. This CDR3 is 17 amino acids long. CDR1 is GEAIGNYY and CDR2 is EKD in the germline V gene. Here the CDR3 reads CACDTWGSSWDTRQMFF. The CDR3 nucleotides read TGTGCCTGTGACACCTGGGGGAGCTCCTGGGACACTCGACAGATGTTTTTC.

About this clone itself: One base separates it from a far larger clone, so it is likely a read error. The sample has other DNA sequences that encode this CDR3 too. V and J are TRDV2 and TRDJ1; 12 bases fit TRDD3. The J segment lost 0 bases and the V segment lost 1 base, leaving 17 bases of the junction unmatched. Germline V gene lookup returns CDR1 GEAIGNYY and CDR2 EKD. The CDR3 loop spans 21 amino acids. This CDR3 reads CACDTVQLGDTSPKYTDKLIF. In nucleotides, the CDR3 is TGTGCCTGTGACACTGTGCAACTGGGGGATACCTCACCTAAGTACACCGATAAACTCATCTTT.

Details on this clone: This may come from a read error, since a much larger clone is one base off. In the same sample, other DNA sequences code for this CDR3. The rearrangement links TRDV2 to TRDJ1; 8 nucleotides line up with TRDD3. The CDR3 has 15 residues. Germline CDR1 and CDR2: GEAIGNYY and EKD. With V trimmed by 3 bases and J by 5 bases, 10 bases remained unmatched. The DNA of the CDR3 is TGTGCCTGTGACGTACTGGGGGGCTCCTCAGATAAACTCATCTTT. Its protein is CACDVLGGSSDKLIF.

This clone was recorded a few times. It may be a read error: a sequence one base away is much more abundant. Other DNA sequences in this specimen translate into the identical CDR3. The gene calls are TRDV2 and TRDJ1; 8 nucleotides agree with TRDD3. The CDR3 loop spans 19 amino acids. Germline assignment: CDR1 GEAIGNYY and CDR2 EKD. The CDR3 nucleotides are TGTGCCTGTGACACCCCATTTCGTACTGGGGGGTTGAACACTGATAAACTCATCTTT. Translating gives CACDTPFRTGGLNTDKLIF.

Concerning this clone: A much larger clone differs from this one at a single base, so this may be a read error. Other nucleotide sequences from this sample produce the same CDR3. The rearrangement uses TRDV2 and TRDJ1, with TRDD3 matching over 9 bases. There are 19 residues in the CDR3. Germline assignment: CDR1 GEAIGNYY and CDR2 EKD. With V trimmed by 4 bases and J by 0 bases, 17 bases remained unmatched. The CDR3 DNA reads as TGTGCCTGTGATGCTCTTAATAGGGGATACGCCGAGTACACCGATAAACTCATCTTT. Protein product: CACDALNRGYAEYTDKLIF.

This clone was picked up a small number of times. TCRdb assigns this DNA the protein of a much larger clone, which departs from its translation at residue 9; this likely reflects a read error, and the protein shown comes from translating the DNA. The chain recombines TRDV2 with TRDJ3; D is possibly TRDD3 (5 bases). V gave up 0 bases and J gave up 4 bases, with 15 bases separating them. This CDR3 has 18 amino acids. Germline V CDR1 and CDR2: GEAIGNYY, EKD. The CDR3 DNA reads TGTGCCTGTGACACCGTGATGGGGAATACGTGGGACACCCGACAGATGTTTTTC. It codes for CACDTVMGNTWDTRQMFF.

On this clone: A much larger clone lies a single base off, so this may be a read error. Distinct nucleotide sequences in the sample also encode this CDR3. V is TRDV2 and J is TRDJ1; 8 nucleotides align to TRDD3. CDR3 length: 19 residues. The germline V gene encodes CDR1 GEAIGNYY and CDR2 EKD. The CDR3 here is CACDRLLGGGSLYTDKLIF. The CDR3 coding sequence is TGTGCCTGTGACCGGCTTCTGGGTGGGGGATCCTTGTACACTGATAAACTCATCTTT.

Notes on this clone: Since a far larger clone is one base different, this is likely a read error. The sample carries other DNA sequences with the same CDR3. V is TRDV2 and J is TRDJ1; 12 bases agree with TRDD3. Germline values: CDR1 GEAIGNYY, CDR2 EKD. This CDR3 has 21 amino acids. Here the CDR3 DNA reads TGTGCCTGTGACACCGTGCAACTGGGGGATACCTCACCTAAGTACACAGATAAACTCATCTTT. The encoded protein is CACDTVQLGDTSPKYTDKLIF.

This rearrangement joins TRDV2 to TRDJ1; the match to TRDD3 covers 11 bases. Germline CDR1 and CDR2: GEAIGNYY and EKD. CDR3 length equals 17 residues. With V trimmed by 0 bases and J by 4 bases, 9 bases remained unmatched. The CDR3 reads CACDTVGGLGDIDKLIF. The CDR3 DNA follows: TGTGCCTGTGACACCGTGGGGGGACTGGGGGATATCGATAAACTCATCTTT.

This clone was observed a handful of times. This likely stems from a read error, as it lies one base from a far larger clone. Distinct nucleotide sequences in the sample also encode this CDR3. The chain employs TRDV2 and TRDJ1; perhaps TRDD3 as D (5 bases). Germline CDR1 is GEAIGNYY and CDR2 is EKD. V lost 3 bases and J 0 bases, leaving 22 bases between the germline ends. The CDR3 has 18 residues. The DNA for the CDR3 is TGTGCCTGTGACCAGCTTTCAAGCCGAAGGGGGTACACCGATAAACTCATCTTT. Translated: CACDQLSSRRGYTDKLIF.

Note on this clone: This may come from a read error, since a much larger clone is one base off. Other DNA sequences within the sample encode an identical CDR3. The V call is TRDV2, the J call TRDJ1; TRDD3 aligns across 9 bases. CDR1 is GEAIGNYY, CDR2 EKD, per germline. The CDR3 contains 16 residues. The junction had 9 bases not matched to a gene; V was cut back by 0 bases and J by 5 bases. CDR3: CACDTLTGDTADKLIF. The CDR3 DNA is TGTGCCTGTGACACCCTTACTGGGGATACGGCAGATAAACTCATCTTT.

Regarding this clone: A far bigger clonotype differs at one base, so this is likely a read error. The J gene is TRDJ1, the V gene TRDV2; the match to TRDD3 covers 10 bases. Germline V gene data show CDR1 as GEAIGNYY and CDR2 as EKD. V lost 3 bases to trimming and J lost 4 bases; unmatched junction nucleotides: 19. The length of the CDR3 is 19 residues. The CDR3: CACDLLGDGPHSYNDKLIF. In DNA form, the CDR3 reads TGTGCCTGTGACCTACTGGGGGATGGTCCCCACTCGTACAACGATAAACTCATCTTT.

In its sample, this clone is large (0.1 to 1%). Other DNA sequences of this sample code for an identical CDR3. The J gene is TRDJ1, the V gene TRDV2; 7 bases line up with TRDD3. The J segment lost 6 bases and the V segment lost 2 bases, leaving 14 bases of the junction unmatched. The CDR3 is 16 residues long. The V gene's germline CDR1 is GEAIGNYY and CDR2 EKD. CDR3 amino acids: CACDRLGNYEHYKLIF. CDR3 nucleotides: TGTGCCTGTGACAGACTGGGGAATTATGAGCACTATAAACTCATCTTT.

The table lists this clone with a count of one. A read error is likely here: a far larger clone is one base away. The V gene is TRDV2, the J gene TRDJ3; TRDD3 agrees at 8 bases. The germline CDR1 and CDR2 sequences are GEAIGNYY and EKD. V gave up 0 bases and J gave up 2 bases; unmatched junction bases: 8. The CDR3 has 19 residues. Here the CDR3 reads CACDTTGGRLPWDTRQMFF. The CDR3 nucleotides are TGTGCCTGTGACACCACTGGGGGCAGGCTCCCCTGGGACACCCGACAGATGTTTTTC.

This clone ranks as large. The V gene is TRDV2, the J gene TRDJ1; TRDD3 matches at 10 bases. Per germline, CDR1 GEAIGNYY and CDR2 EKD. This CDR3 has 18 amino acids. Trimming removed 3 bases from V and 3 bases from J; junction bases left unmatched: 15. CDR3 residues: CACDDVTGGFKTPDKLIF. In nucleotides, the CDR3 is TGTGCCTGTGACGACGTTACTGGGGGATTCAAAACGCCCGATAAACTCATCTTT.

This rearrangement joins TRDV2 to TRDJ1; possibly TRDD3 for D (5 bases). With 3 bases removed from V and 0 bases from J, the gap between germline ends came to 16 bases. Germline CDR1 and CDR2: GEAIGNYY and EKD. This CDR3 has 16 amino acids. The CDR3 nucleotides are TGTGCCTGTGACCCCCTTGGGGACCCCTACACCGATAAACTCATCTTT. Translating gives CACDPLGDPYTDKLIF.

This clone came up once. A read error is likely here: a far larger clone is one base away. The chain links TRDV2 to TRDJ1; D is ambiguous. Germline lookup yields CDR1 GEAIGNYY and CDR2 EKD. The CDR3 covers 14 residues. The CDR3 DNA follows: TGTGCCTATGACGGCGTCTCGGTCACCGATAAACTCATCTTT. Translating it yields CAYDGVSVTDKLIF.